This T cell receptor (beta chain) was retrieved from a study of blood T cell repertoires in COVID-19 (dated by TCRdb to 2020 to 2021). Notes on the research overall: The collaborator samples originated in the United States, Italy and Spain and spanned the acute and convalescent phases of COVID-19. The material from the prospective study consisted of cDNA or gDNA derived from T cells, B-cell-depleted T cells, or PBMCs. Subjects who had been exposed to COVID-19, were actively infected with it, or had recovered from it provided the deeply sampled blood TCRbeta repertoires that made up the dataset. The repertoires were released in a freely available public database meant as a resource for research on the immune response to SARS-CoV-2. The samples were drawn from the first 160 participants of the ongoing ImmuneRACE study and from 1,254 subjects provided by 6 global collaborators. Sample metadata almost always included a de-identified subject ID, COVID-19 status, age in years and sex. Where HLA class I and class II types were available, the types were taken from metadata supplied by the sample provider, not from assay-based typing. Broad study findings and their caveats: Clinical and demographic metadata were provided uncurated, with the amount varying by source and participant.

TCRbeta CDR3 regions were amplified from genomic DNA by means of the immunoSEQ Assay, a bias-controlled multiplex PCR. As for how the authors treated the data: Within the assay, amplification of reference gene primers was used to estimate how many nucleated cells each sample contained. Sequence reads were collapsed and filtered to measure the absolute abundance of every unique TCRbeta CDR3 rearrangement. For each sample, productive Simpson clonality was calculated as the square root of Simpson's diversity index over productive rearrangements. Imported from immuneACCESS, the table was reduced by TCRdb to in-frame sequences with V and J called. These copies leave out some clones; in studies compared against another copy, an unresolved V gene accounts for under half, and the cause of the remainder is not known. The DNA gave D and trimming, while V, J and clone size come from that table. The sample includes a few hundred thousand clones, with about 80% observed a single time. Jointly, the top ten make up roughly 1.3% of the sample.

Enrolling through a virtual design, the prospective study's participants ranged in age from roughly 18 to 89 years and lived across some 23 United States geographic areas. In the prospective study, participants were assigned to cohorts based on the clinical history participants reported in a screening survey and a study questionnaire. Mobile phlebotomists in the prospective study collected whole blood, serum and a nasopharyngeal or oropharyngeal swab from every participant. Additional blood draws and questionnaires over an approximately two-month period could optionally be provided by prospective study participants. Before DNA extraction, blood samples from the prospective study were shipped at room temperature or frozen. Deletion took 6 bases off V and 9 bases off J, with a span of 12 bases between the germline ends. The germline V gene (reference sequence) provides CDR1 SEHNR and CDR2 FQNEAQ. The CDR3 numbers 13 residues from cysteine through phenylalanine. The entry retains the CDR3 DNA only, 39 bases that are in frame from base 1.

About this clone itself: Its target antigen remains unknown. Base qualities are not provided; no much larger clone lies one nucleotide away.

The sequence was collected from a woman aged 40 to 50 with acute COVID-19. The receptor chain draws on TRBV7-9 and TRBJ1-6; the D gene identity is not certain. What was sequenced was PBMCs or T cells enriched from blood (not recorded which). The CDR3 reads as follows: CASRQVFGSPLHF. The DNA reads TGTGCCAGCAGGCAGGTCTTCGGTTCACCCCTCCACTTT.